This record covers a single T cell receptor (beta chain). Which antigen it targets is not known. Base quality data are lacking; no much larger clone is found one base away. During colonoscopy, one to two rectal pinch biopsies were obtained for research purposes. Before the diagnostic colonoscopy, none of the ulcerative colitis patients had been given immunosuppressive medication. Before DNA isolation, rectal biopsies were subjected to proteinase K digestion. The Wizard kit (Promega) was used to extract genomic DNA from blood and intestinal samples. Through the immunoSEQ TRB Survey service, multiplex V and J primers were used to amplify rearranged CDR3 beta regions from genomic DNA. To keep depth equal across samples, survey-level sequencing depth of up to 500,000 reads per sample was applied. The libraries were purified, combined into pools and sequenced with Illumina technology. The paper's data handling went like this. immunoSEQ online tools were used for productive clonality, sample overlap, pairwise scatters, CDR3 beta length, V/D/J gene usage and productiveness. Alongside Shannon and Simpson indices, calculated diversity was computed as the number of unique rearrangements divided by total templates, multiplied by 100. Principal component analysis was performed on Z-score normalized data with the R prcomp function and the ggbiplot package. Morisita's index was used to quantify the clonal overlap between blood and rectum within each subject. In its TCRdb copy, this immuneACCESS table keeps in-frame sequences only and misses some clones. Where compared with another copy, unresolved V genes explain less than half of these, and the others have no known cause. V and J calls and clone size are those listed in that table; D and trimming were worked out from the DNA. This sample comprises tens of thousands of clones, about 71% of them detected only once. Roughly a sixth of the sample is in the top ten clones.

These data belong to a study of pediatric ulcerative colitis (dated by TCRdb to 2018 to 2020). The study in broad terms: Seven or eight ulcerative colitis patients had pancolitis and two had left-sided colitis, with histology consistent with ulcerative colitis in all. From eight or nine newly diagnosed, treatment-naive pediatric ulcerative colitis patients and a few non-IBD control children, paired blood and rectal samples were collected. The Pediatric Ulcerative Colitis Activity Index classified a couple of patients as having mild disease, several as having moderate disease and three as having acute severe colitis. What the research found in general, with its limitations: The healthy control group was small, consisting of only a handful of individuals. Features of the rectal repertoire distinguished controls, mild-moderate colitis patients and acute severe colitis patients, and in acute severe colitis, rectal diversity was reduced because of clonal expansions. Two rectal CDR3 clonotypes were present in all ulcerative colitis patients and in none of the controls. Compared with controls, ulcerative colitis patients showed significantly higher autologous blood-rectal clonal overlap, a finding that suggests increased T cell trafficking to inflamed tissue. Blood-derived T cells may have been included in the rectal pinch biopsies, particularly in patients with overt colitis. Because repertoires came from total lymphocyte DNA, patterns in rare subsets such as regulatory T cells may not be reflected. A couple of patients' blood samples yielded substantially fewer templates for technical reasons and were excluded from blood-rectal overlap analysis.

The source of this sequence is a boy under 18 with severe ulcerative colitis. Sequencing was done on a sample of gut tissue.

This receptor carries the CDR3 CASSPGGLSEQFF. The base sequence is TGCGCCAGCAGCCCGGGGGGGCTAAGTGAGCAGTTCTTC. The V and J segments used are TRBV5-1 and TRBJ2-1; 8 junctional bases match TRBD2. CDR1 SGHRS and CDR2 YFSETQ were looked up in the germline V gene. V has 4 bases trimmed and J has 9 bases trimmed; junction bases matching no gene number 6. The CDR3 contains 13 residues, cysteine and phenylalanine counted. The entry retains the CDR3 DNA only, 39 bases that are in frame from base 1.